Listed here is a single T cell receptor beta chain. Its cognate antigen is unknown. Assay used: immunoSEQ multiplex PCR; TCRdb lists only in-frame clones, some missing. The data contain more than 2 million clones, around 93% of them seen just once; the ten biggest clones take up 1.5% to 2%. CD45RO-negative CD8 cells positively selected for CCR7 made up the naive population, which excluded terminally differentiated effector memory CD45RA+ cells. These data originate in a study of shared clonotypes between healthy human individuals. General observations from the study: Generation of non-shared clonotypes was less probable than generation of clonotypes shared by all four donors. Sharing across several donors was seen in roughly 5% of naive CD4 clonotypes.

Sequencing was carried out using naive CD8+ T cells from PBMCs. The sequence was obtained from a man between 18 and 29 years old in good health. Some clones in this sample may be carry-over from other donors' samples.

For the CDR3, the DNA is TGTGCCAGCAGCTTAATTGGGCGGACAGGGATTCAGGAAGGCTACACCTTC. Protein: CASSLIGRTGIQEGYTF. The rearrangement links TRBV7-9 to TRBJ1-2; 8 bases agree with TRBD1. The V gene end was trimmed by 2 bases and the J gene end by 8 bases; junction bases not matched to a gene: 16. Germline CDR1 is SEHNR and CDR2 is FQNEAQ (reference sequence). This CDR3 has 17 residues.